These 13 T cell receptor beta chains came from one sample sequenced in a study of preoperative IRX-2 immunotherapy in early breast cancer. Clones were sequenced by immunoSEQ multiplex PCR, and TCRdb holds only the in-frame ones, with some missing. The repertoire holds more than 30,000 clones, with 89% as singletons. The sample's treatment: preoperative locoregional IRX-2 cytokine immunotherapy. The source material was tumor tissue, sampled after IRX-2 immunotherapy. These receptors were collected from a human donor with breast cancer.

The chain carries TRBV10-3 and TRBJ2-7; D tentatively reads TRBD1 or TRBD2 (6 bases each). CDR3 size: 16 residues. Germline V lookup: CDR1 ENHRY, CDR2 SYGVKD. Deletions cut 0 bases from V and 1 base from J, with 13 bases between. The CDR3 here is CAISESNRRGSYEQYF. In nucleotides, the CDR3 is TGTGCCATCAGTGAGTCGAACAGGAGGGGGTCCTACGAGCAGTACTTC.

The V and J genes are TRBV19 and TRBJ1-4; D possibly corresponds to TRBD1 (5 bases). Germline CDR1 is LNHDA and CDR2 is SQIVND (reference sequence). The CDR3 runs to 14 residues. V was trimmed by 5 bases and J by 3 bases, leaving 10 bases between them. The CDR3 DNA is TGTGCCAGTAGTTCAGGGCGGGCTAATGAAAAACTGTTTTTT. Protein: CASSSGRANEKLFF. Full variable domain (remainder filled in from reference TRBV19 and TRBJ1-4): DGGITQSPKYLFRKEGQNVTLSCEQNLNHDAMYWYRQDPGQGLRLIYYSQIVNDFQKGDIAEGYSVSREKKESFPLTVTSAQKNPTAFYLCASSSGRANEKLFFGSGTQLSVL.

The V call is TRBV6-8, the J call TRBJ1-4; TRBD1 might be the D (5 bases). The CDR3 spans 14 residues. Germline assignment: CDR1 MNHGY and CDR2 SAAAGT. Deletions cut 5 bases from V and 8 bases from J, with 15 bases between. DNA of the CDR3: TGTGCCAGCAGTAAGGTCGGGGGTCGGGAAAAACTGTTTTTT. Translation gives CASSKVGGREKLFF.

The genes are TRBV19 and TRBJ1-2; D possibly corresponds to TRBD1 (5 bases). V was pared by 7 bases and J by 4 bases, with 16 bases between. Germline CDR1 and CDR2: LNHDA and SQIVND (reference sequence). This CDR3 region has 14 residues. This CDR3 reads CASTKVEGVYGYTF. The CDR3 nucleotides are TGTGCCAGTACCAAGGTTGAAGGGGTCTATGGCTACACCTTC.

V is TRBV12-5 and J is TRBJ2-3, with 7 positions matching TRBD2. This CDR3 is 14 amino acids long. Per germline, CDR1 LGHNT and CDR2 FRNRAP. The chain's CDR3 is CASGGVAGVDTQYF. The CDR3 coding sequence is TGTGCCAGCGGAGGGGTTGCGGGGGTAGATACGCAGTATTTT.

The gene calls are TRBV6-8 and TRBJ1-2; D gene unclear. The CDR3 has 13 residues. Germline loops: CDR1 MNHGY, CDR2 SAAAGT. V was shortened by 2 bases and J by 3 bases, with 7 bases between the two germline ends. The CDR3 region is CASSYGRYYGYTF. The CDR3 bases are TGTGCCAGCAGTTACGGGCGGTACTATGGCTACACCTTC.

This sequence joins TRBV11-3 and TRBJ1-5, with D uncertain. Germline loops: CDR1 SGHNT, CDR2 YENEEA. The V end lost 4 bases, the J end lost 0 bases, and 7 bases lay between the germline ends. The CDR3 totals 14 residues. The CDR3 DNA reads as TGTGCCAGCAGCTCCGACATTAGCAATCAGCCCCAGCATTTT. Translation gives CASSSDISNQPQHF.

Comment on this clone: An uncertain or unread base leads to its residue being written X. The rearrangement links TRBV6-8 to TRBJ2-1; D gene uncertain. Trimming cost V 10 bases and J 4 bases, with 29 bases left between them. This CDR3 has 18 residues. CDR1 is MNHGY and CDR2 is SAAAGT in the germline V gene. The CDR3: CAXHPFSLGEPNYNEQFF. The CDR3 DNA sequence: TGTGCCARCCATCCTTTCTCATTAGGAGAACCTAATTACAATGAGCAGTTCTTC.

The V and J genes are TRBV5-1 and TRBJ1-3; 7 nucleotides match TRBD1. Per the germline V gene, CDR1 is SGHRS and CDR2 is YFSETQ. V dropped 4 bases and J dropped 2; count of bases not matched to a gene: 3. The CDR3 extends over 14 amino acids. The CDR3 bases are TGCGCCAGCAGCGTACAGGGGACTGGAAACACCATATATTTT. Its protein product is CASSVQGTGNTIYF.

The chain is built from TRBV6-1 and TRBJ1-1, with D unclear. The CDR3 is made up of 14 amino acids. Germline assignment: CDR1 MNHNS and CDR2 SASEGT. The V gene lost 0 bases and the J gene lost 6 bases, with 11 bases spanning the gap. CDR3 sequence (DNA): TGTGCCAGCAGTGAAGCTTTCAGTACCCCTGAAGCTTTCTTT. This codes for CASSEAFSTPEAFF.

J is TRBJ1-5 and V is TRBV19; no clear D gene. CDR3 length equals 12 residues. Germline V gene lookup returns CDR1 LNHDA and CDR2 SQIVND (reference sequence). Trimming left V 5 bases short and J 5 bases short, with 7 bases between. The CDR3 sequence: CASSQNYQPQHF. Written as DNA, the CDR3 is TGTGCCAGTAGTCAGAATTATCAGCCCCAGCATTTT.

This chain links TRBV11-3 with TRBJ2-3, with 14 bases identical to TRBD2. The length of the CDR3 is 15 residues. The germline V gene encodes CDR1 SGHNT and CDR2 YENEEA. Trimming cost V 5 bases and J 9 bases; bases outside gene matches: 7. CDR3 sequence reads: CASSGSGTSGSTQYF. The DNA for the CDR3 is TGTGCCAGCAGCGGTTCCGGGACTAGCGGGAGCACGCAGTATTTT.

The chain is built from TRBV7-6 and TRBJ2-2; the D gene could be TRBD1 or TRBD2 (6 bases each). This CDR3 contains 14 residues. V lost 8 bases to trimming and J lost 3 bases, with 13 bases between them. Germline V gene data show CDR1 as SGHVS and CDR2 as FNYEAQ. The CDR3 sequence is CASGAGGHTGELFF. Here the CDR3 DNA reads TGTGCCAGCGGGGCTGGGGGGCACACCGGGGAGCTGTTTTTT.